The present TCR beta chain was sequenced within a study of shared clonotypes between healthy human individuals. Sequenced by immunoSEQ multiplex PCR; TCRdb stores in-frame clones only, minus some. The sample shows around 2,000,000 clones, approximately 94% of them seen only once. The CDR3 contains 15 residues. The germline gives CDR1 MGHRA, CDR2 YSYEKL. Trimming removed 4 bases from V and 0 bases from J, with 10 bases in between. Naive CD8 cells lacked CD45RO and underwent positive selection for CCR7, leaving out terminally differentiated effector memory CD45RA+ cells. The J gene is TRBJ1-5, the V gene TRBV4-1, with D perhaps TRBD1 (5 bases). The receptor's source is a man aged 18 to 30 in good health. What was sequenced was naive CD8+ T cells sorted from blood. The CDR3 coding sequence is TGCGCCAGCAGCCCGACAGACTATAGCAATCAGCCCCAGCATTTT. Translating it yields CASSPTDYSNQPQHF.